This record covers a single TCR beta chain. The antigen remains unidentified. Diagnosing involved the use of clinical symptoms, serum thyroxine and TRAb, thyroid ultrasound and orbital computed tomography. PBMCs came from more than 9 ml fresh peripheral blood. It was RNA transcripts that yielded the amplified TCR beta CDR3 regions. A set of HTBI primers served as the primers for a first-round RT-PCR of the TCR CDR3. TCRdb itself ran the multiplex PCR reads through MiXCR, one entry per CDR3 protein. Of about 770,000 distinct CDR3 sequences listed, roughly a sixth are singletons. The V gene lost 1 base and the J gene lost 2 bases, with 11 bases spanning the gap. Germline V gives CDR1 DFQATT, CDR2 SNEGSKA (reference sequence). There are 14 residues in the CDR3. The data belong to a study of T cells in Graves' hyperthyroidism and ophthalmopathy. Findings and caveats of the study: Most thyroid clonotypes with frequency above 0.001 were detected in blood.

Sequenced material: blood. The gene calls are TRBV20-1 and TRBJ2-5; D not certain. The sequence came from a woman aged 45-65 years with Graves' hyperthyroidism that later progressed to Graves' ophthalmopathy. The CDR3 nucleotides are TGCAGTGCTAGAGTGTTGGGAACTCAAGAGACCCAGTACTTC. Translating gives CSARVLGTQETQYF.